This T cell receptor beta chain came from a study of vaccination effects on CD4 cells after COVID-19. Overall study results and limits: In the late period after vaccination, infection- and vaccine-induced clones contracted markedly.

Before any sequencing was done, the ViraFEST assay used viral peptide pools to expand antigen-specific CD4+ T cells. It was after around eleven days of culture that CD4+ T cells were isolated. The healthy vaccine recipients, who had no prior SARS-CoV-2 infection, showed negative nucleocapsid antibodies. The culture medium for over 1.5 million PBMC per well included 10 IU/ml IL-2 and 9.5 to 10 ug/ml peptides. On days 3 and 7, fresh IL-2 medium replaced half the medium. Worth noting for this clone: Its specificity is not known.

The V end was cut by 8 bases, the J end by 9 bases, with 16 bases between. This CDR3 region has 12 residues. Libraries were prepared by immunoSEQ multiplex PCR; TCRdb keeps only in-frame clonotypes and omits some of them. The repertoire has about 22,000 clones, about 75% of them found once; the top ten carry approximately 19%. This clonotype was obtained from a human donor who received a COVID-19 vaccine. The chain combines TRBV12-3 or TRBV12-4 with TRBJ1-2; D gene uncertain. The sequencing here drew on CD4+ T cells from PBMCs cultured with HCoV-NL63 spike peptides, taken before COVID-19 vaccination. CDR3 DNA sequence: TGTGCCAGCCGCAGTTTGGGTGAAAGCTACACCTTC. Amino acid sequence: CASRSLGESYTF.